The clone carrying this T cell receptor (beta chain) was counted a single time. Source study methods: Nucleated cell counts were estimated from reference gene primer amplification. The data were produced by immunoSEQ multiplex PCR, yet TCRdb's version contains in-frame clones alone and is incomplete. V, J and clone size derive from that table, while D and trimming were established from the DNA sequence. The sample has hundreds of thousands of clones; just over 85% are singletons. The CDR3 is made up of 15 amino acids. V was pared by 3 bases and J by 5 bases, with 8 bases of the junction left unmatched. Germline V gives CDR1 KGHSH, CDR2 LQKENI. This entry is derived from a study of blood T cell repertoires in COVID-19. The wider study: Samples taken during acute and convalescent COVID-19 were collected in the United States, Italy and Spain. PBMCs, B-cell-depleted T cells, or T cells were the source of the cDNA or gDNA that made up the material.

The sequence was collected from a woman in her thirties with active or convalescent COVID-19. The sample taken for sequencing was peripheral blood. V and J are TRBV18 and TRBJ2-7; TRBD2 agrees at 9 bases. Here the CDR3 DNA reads TGTGCCAGCTCACCCTCCGGGACTAGCATCCACGAGCAGTACTTC. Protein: CASSPSGTSIHEQYF.